The 11 T cell receptor beta chains given below trace back to one sample, sequenced in a study of cytomegalovirus exposure and HLA in healthy donors. The PCR had 60 Vbeta and 13 Jbeta primers. This table comes from immunoSEQ multiplex PCR, and its TCRdb copy is limited to in-frame clones, with some not included. The profile shows about 170,000 clones, around 80% of them singletons. The sample comprised PBMCs. Receptor source: a male donor in good health and CMV-seronegative.

This clone was counted at least ten times. The chain joins TRBV6-4 to TRBJ2-3, with 15 bases that match TRBD2. The CDR3 is 19 amino acids. J lost 2 bases, V lost 2 bases, and 8 bases had no gene match. Germline V lookup: CDR1 MRHNA, CDR2 SNTAGT. The CDR3: CASSDTPGLAGGHTDTQYF. CDR3 in DNA: TGTGCCAGCAGTGACACCCCGGGACTAGCGGGGGGCCACACAGATACGCAGTATTTT.

The J gene is TRBJ2-7, the V gene TRBV11-3, with D possibly being TRBD2 (7 bases). The CDR3 sequence is 15 residues long. Between the trimmed V and J ends, which lost 1 base and 2 bases, there was a span of 12 bases. Germline CDR1 is SGHNT and CDR2 is YENEEA. CDR3 amino acids: CASSLGRGAPYEQYF. DNA for the CDR3: TGTGCCAGCAGCTTAGGCCGGGGGGCCCCCTACGAGCAGTACTTC.

This chain joins TRBV11-3 and TRBJ1-5, with D perhaps matching TRBD1 (6 bases). Germline V CDR1 and CDR2: SGHNT, YENEEA. Trimming pared 6 bases from V and 2 bases from J, leaving 8 bases between. The CDR3 contains 13 residues. The CDR3 nucleotides are TGTGCCAGCAGTTGGGGGCGCAATCAGCCCCAGCATTTT. Amino acids: CASSWGRNQPQHF.

The count of this clone is one. The chain couples TRBV19 to TRBJ2-3; TRBD2 agrees at 10 bases. This CDR3 comprises 16 residues. Germline V CDR1 and CDR2: LNHDA, SQIVND (reference sequence). J lost 3 bases, V lost 1 base, and 4 bases had no gene match. In DNA form, the CDR3 reads TGTGCCAGTAGTATAGCCGCTAGCGGGGGAACAGATACGCAGTATTTT. Amino acid sequence: CASSIAASGGTDTQYF. The whole variable domain, filled in from reference TRBV19 and TRBJ2-3, reads DGGITQSPKYLFRKEGQNVTLSCEQNLNHDAMYWYRQDPGQGLRLIYYSQIVNDFQKGDIAEGYSVSREKKESFPLTVTSAQKNPTAFYLCASSIAASGGTDTQYFGPGTRLTVL.

CDR3 amino acids: CASSRGGQTYEQYF. The CDR3 DNA sequence: TGTGCCAGCAGCCGCGGGGGGCAGACCTACGAGCAGTACTTC. The chain is built from TRBV5-4 and TRBJ2-7; 8 bases line up with TRBD2. Unmatched junction bases numbered 5, after V lost 4 bases and J lost 2 bases. The CDR3 spans 14 residues. In germline, CDR1 is SGHNT, CDR2 YYREEE (reference sequence).

The chain uses TRBV12-5 and TRBJ2-1; tentatively, D is TRBD2 (7 bases). Trimming pared 0 bases from V and 8 bases from J, leaving 17 bases between. The CDR3 is 16 residues long. Germline V gene sequence: CDR1 LGHNT, CDR2 FRNRAP. CDR3 protein: CASGLVGRGGPDEQFF. CDR3 sequence (DNA): TGTGCTAGTGGTTTGGTAGGTAGGGGGGGGCCCGATGAGCAGTTCTTC.

V is TRBV7-9 and J is TRBJ2-1, with TRBD1 matching over 8 bases. The V segment lost 5 bases and the J segment 0 bases; nucleotides outside the gene matches: 15. CDR3 length: 19 amino acids. Germline values: CDR1 SEHNR, CDR2 FQNEAQ (reference sequence). CDR3 nucleotide sequence: TGTGCCAGCAGCCTACCGGGACAGGTCACTACGGGCTCCTACAATGAGCAGTTCTTC. Protein sequence: CASSLPGQVTTGSYNEQFF.

The rearrangement uses TRBV4-3 and TRBJ1-5; D ambiguous. The CDR3 is 13 residues long. The ends were cut back, 0 bases at V and 7 bases at J, with 7 bases in the middle. CDR1 and CDR2 from the germline V gene are LGHNA and YSLEER. CDR3 region: CASSQEASQPQHF. For the CDR3, the DNA is TGCGCCAGCAGCCAAGAAGCTAGCCAGCCCCAGCATTTT.

The chain uses TRBV6-5 and TRBJ2-7, with TRBD1 as a possible D gene (5 bases). CDR1 MNHEY and CDR2 SVGAGI come from the germline V gene. V dropped 8 bases and J dropped 3 bases, with 14 bases sitting between them. The CDR3 sequence is 13 residues long. CDR3 in DNA: TGTGCCAGCGGCGCCGACAGAAACTACGAGCAGTACTTC. Translation gives CASGADRNYEQYF.

This clone was detected only once. The rearrangement uses TRBV5-1 and TRBJ2-5; 7 nucleotides align to TRBD1. The CDR3 length is 15 residues. The J segment lost 2 bases and the V segment lost 4 bases, leaving 8 bases of the junction unmatched. Per the germline V gene, CDR1 is SGHRS and CDR2 is YFSETQ. This CDR3 reads CASSTGTATQETQYF. CDR3 DNA: TGCGCCAGCAGCACCGGGACAGCCACTCAAGAGACCCAGTACTTC.

For the CDR3, the DNA is TGCAGCGCCAGGGACAGGGGAGATCAGCCCCAGCATTTT. It yields the protein CSARDRGDQPQHF. The chain uses TRBV29-1 and TRBJ1-5, with 10 bases matching TRBD1. The CDR3 extends over 13 amino acids. CDR1 SQVTM and CDR2 ANQGSEA come from the germline V gene. Trimming removed 7 bases from V and 5 bases from J; junction bases left unmatched: 5.